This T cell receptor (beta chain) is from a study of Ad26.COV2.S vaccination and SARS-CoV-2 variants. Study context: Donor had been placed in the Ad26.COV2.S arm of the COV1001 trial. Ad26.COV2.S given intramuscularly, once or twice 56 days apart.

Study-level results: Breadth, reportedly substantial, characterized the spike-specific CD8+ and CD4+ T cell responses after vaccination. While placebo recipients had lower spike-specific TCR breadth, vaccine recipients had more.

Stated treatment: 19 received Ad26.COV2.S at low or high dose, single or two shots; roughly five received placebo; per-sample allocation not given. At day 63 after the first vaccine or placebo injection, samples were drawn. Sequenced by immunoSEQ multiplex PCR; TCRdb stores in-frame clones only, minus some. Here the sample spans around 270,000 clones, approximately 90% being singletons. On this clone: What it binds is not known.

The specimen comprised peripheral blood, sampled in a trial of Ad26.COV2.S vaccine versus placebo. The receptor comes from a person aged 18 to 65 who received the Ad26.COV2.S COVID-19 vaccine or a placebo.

This chain's CDR3 is CASSPDLAGGPGDTQYF. The CDR3 DNA is TGTGCCAGCAGCCCCGATCTAGCGGGGGGGCCGGGAGATACGCAGTATTTT. The chain links TRBV4-2 to TRBJ2-3; 12 bases are a match to TRBD2. V was pared by 4 bases and J by 5 bases, with 10 bases of the junction left unmatched. The CDR3 contains 17 residues. CDR1 and CDR2 from the germline V gene are LGHNA and YNFKEQ.